A single sample gave rise to the 13 T cell receptor beta chains below, sequenced in a study of blood T cells in healthy people across ages. The second PCR ran roughly 7 to 11 cycles with a sample-barcoded 5' primer and J-beta primers. In TCRdb, the 5' RACE reads were re-called with MiXCR into one record per CDR3 protein. The sample lists about 580,000 distinct CDR3 sequences, under 55% occurring once. Sequenced input: blood. The receptors come from a man older than 75 in good health.

The chain is built from TRBV2 and TRBJ2-7; 7 bases fit TRBD2. The J call may be mistaken, given a closer DNA end match to TRBJ2-5. This CDR3 contains 15 residues. Germline CDR1 and CDR2: SNHLY and FYNNEI. CDR3 amino acids: CASSYQLGGSETQYF. The CDR3 DNA follows: TGTGCCAGCAGTTACCAGTTGGGAGGGTCAGAGACCCAGTACTTC.

This clonotype has a handful of counts. The V call is TRBV10-3, the J call TRBJ2-1; D is unresolved. The CDR3 totals 15 residues. The germline V gene has CDR1 ENHRY and CDR2 SYGVKD. V lost 2 bases, J lost 4 bases, and 12 bases lay in between. Written as DNA, the CDR3 is TGTGCCATCAGTGAGCAACGGAGTCTTTACAATGAGCAGTTCTTC. Translating it yields CAISEQRSLYNEQFF.

This clonotype turned up a few times. The J gene is TRBJ1-2, the V gene TRBV7-2, with D unclear. The germline V gene has CDR1 SGHTA and CDR2 FQGNSA. This CDR3 has 13 residues. The germline V and J ends were trimmed by 5 bases and 4 bases, with 11 bases remaining between them. Here the CDR3 reads CASSKDGSYGYTF. CDR3 in DNA: TGTGCCAGCAGCAAGGACGGCTCCTATGGCTACACCTTC.

This chain uses TRBV10-3 with TRBJ1-2; D is ambiguous. The germline V and J ends were trimmed by 4 bases and 3 bases, with 9 bases remaining between them. The length of the CDR3 is 13 residues. Per the germline V gene, CDR1 is ENHRY and CDR2 is SYGVKD. CDR3 residues: CAISAGSDYGYTF. As DNA, the CDR3 is TGTGCCATCAGTGCAGGTTCCGACTATGGCTACACCTTC.

V gene TRBV21-1 combines with J gene TRBJ2-3; the table's D call, TRBD1, has no DNA check behind it. TRBV21-1 is termed a pseudogene. This CDR3 region has 18 residues. CDR3 protein: CASSTQTGRSTGTDTQYF. CDR3 DNA sequence: TGTGCCAGCAGCACCCAGACAGGGAGATCGACGGGCACAGATACGCAGTATTTT.

This clonotype was counted at least ten times. This chain joins TRBV6-5 and TRBJ1-2; a weak D match, TRBD1 (5 bases). The CDR3 has 11 amino acids. The V end was cut by 6 bases, the J end by 6 bases, with 8 bases between. From germline, CDR1 is MNHEY and CDR2 SVGAGI. The CDR3 DNA reads TGTGCCAGCAGCCAGGGACATGGCTACACCTTC. This gives the protein CASSQGHGYTF.

The chain is built from TRBV9 and TRBJ2-1; 7 nucleotides match TRBD1. Trimming took 4 bases from V and 3 from J; bases not matched to a gene: 10. The germline CDR1 and CDR2 sequences are SGDLS and YYNGEE. The CDR3 has 16 amino acids. The CDR3: CASSRTGTAVYNEQFF. The CDR3 nucleotides are TGTGCCAGCAGCCGTACCGGGACAGCAGTCTACAATGAGCAGTTCTTC.

The chain has TRBV20-1 and TRBJ1-1; D unclear. Trimming removed 3 bases from V and 2 bases from J, with 19 bases in between. The CDR3 is 16 amino acids. Germline V lookup: CDR1 DFQATT, CDR2 SNEGSKA (reference sequence). In DNA, the CDR3 is TGCAGTGCTAGGTCCCCGAGGGAAGGAGGAAACACTGAAGCTTTCTTT. It is translated as CSARSPREGGNTEAFF.

Concerning this clonotype itself: A much larger clone lies a single base off, so this may be a read error. V usage is TRBV6-6 and J usage is TRBJ2-7, with 7 bases aligning to TRBD2. Losses at the gene ends were 0 bases for V and 7 bases for J; bases not matched to a gene: 9. The CDR3 sequence is 15 residues long. CDR1 is MNHNY and CDR2 is SVGAGI in the germline V gene (reference sequence). DNA of the CDR3: TGTGCCAGCAGTTACTCGGCTAGCGGATACAATGAGCAGTACTTC. Amino acid sequence: CASSYSASGYNEQYF.

The chain joins TRBV7-9 to TRBJ2-1; TRBD2 matches 8 bases. The V and J ends lost 3 bases and 6 bases, in that order; junction bases with no gene match: 4. CDR1 is SEHNR and CDR2 is FQNEAQ in the germline V gene (reference sequence). This CDR3 is 14 amino acids long. CDR3 residues: CASSLTSDCNEQFF. The CDR3 DNA reads TGTGCCAGCAGCTTGACTAGCGACTGCAATGAGCAGTTCTTC.

This clonotype came up a few times. The chain couples TRBV12-3 or TRBV12-4 to TRBJ2-3; weak D call: TRBD2 (5 bases). Deletions cut 4 bases from V and 8 bases from J, with 16 bases between. This CDR3 region has 14 residues. CDR3 loop: CASSSGRLRGTQYF. The CDR3 DNA follows: TGTGCCAGCAGTTCAGGAAGGCTCCGGGGTACGCAGTATTTT.

This clonotype appeared many times. The chain is built from TRBV5-1 and TRBJ1-2, with D possibly TRBD1 on 6 matching bases. Germline V gene data show CDR1 as SGHRS and CDR2 as YFSETQ. The CDR3 has 14 residues. Trimming pared 4 bases from V and 5 bases from J, leaving 15 bases between. As DNA, the CDR3 is TGCGCCAGCAGCACTACCGGGACAACATATGGCTACACCTTC. Translating it yields CASSTTGTTYGYTF.

The V and J genes are TRBV10-3 and TRBJ2-7; tentatively, D is TRBD1 (6 bases). Trimming left V 10 bases short and J 3 bases short, with 13 bases between. This CDR3 has 12 amino acids. Germline V gene sequence: CDR1 ENHRY, CDR2 SYGVKD. The CDR3 coding sequence is TGTGCCACCAATAGGGGGATCTACGAGCAGTACTTC. Amino acid sequence: CATNRGIYEQYF.